The 25 T cell receptor beta chains given below trace back to one sample, sequenced in a study of cytomegalovirus exposure and HLA in healthy donors. The PCR had 60 Vbeta and 13 Jbeta primers. The repertoire was sequenced with immunoSEQ multiplex PCR; TCRdb's copy has only in-frame clones and lacks some. The profile shows about 160,000 clones, roughly 70% of them singletons. The sample was PBMCs. The receptors derive from a woman aged 45 to 65 in good health and CMV-seropositive.

This clone showed up just once. DNA for the CDR3: TGTGCCAGCAGTTGGACAGGGGGTAGGGGTGAGCAGTTCTTC. Amino acids: CASSWTGGRGEQFF. J is TRBJ2-1 and V is TRBV6-6, with TRBD1 matching over 10 bases. This CDR3 is 14 amino acids long. The germline V gene encodes CDR1 MNHNY and CDR2 SVGAGI (reference sequence). Losses at the gene ends were 4 bases for V and 9 bases for J; bases not matched to a gene: 6.

The chain recombines TRBV19 with TRBJ2-2; 9 bases line up with TRBD1. Germline CDR1 LNHDA, CDR2 SQIVND (reference sequence). CDR3 length: 15 amino acids. V gave up 1 base and J gave up 6 bases; unmatched junction bases: 3. The CDR3 nucleotides read TGTGCCAGTAGTATAGGGGACAGGGTTCCCGGGGAGCTGTTTTTT. This translates into CASSIGDRVPGELFF.

This chain connects TRBV7-6 to TRBJ1-1; no reliable D call. Per germline, CDR1 SGHVS and CDR2 FNYEAQ. CDR3 length: 12 amino acids. V was pared by 1 base and J by 7 bases, with 7 bases between. Here the CDR3 DNA reads TGTGCCAGCAGCTTAGGGGGAGGTGAAGCTTTCTTT. Translated, it gives CASSLGGGEAFF.

V usage is TRBV10-3 and J usage is TRBJ1-2; TRBD1 agrees at 7 bases. This CDR3 contains 16 residues. The ends lost 7 bases at V and 0 bases at J; junction bases unmatched: 11. CDR1 is ENHRY, CDR2 SYGVKD, per germline. CDR3 residues: CAITQIPGGTNYGYTF. The CDR3, as DNA: TGTGCCATCACACAAATACCAGGGGGTACTAACTATGGCTACACCTTC.

Remarks on this clone: The same CDR3 is also encoded by other DNA sequences in this sample. The chain carries TRBV6-1 and TRBJ1-5; 8 positions match TRBD1. Looked up from germline, CDR1 is MNHNS and CDR2 is SASEGT. The CDR3 sequence is 14 residues long. With 1 base clipped from V and 4 bases from J, the junction kept 0 bases outside the gene matches. CDR3 residues: CASSEGQGNQPQHF. DNA for the CDR3: TGTGCCAGCAGTGAAGGACAGGGGAATCAGCCCCAGCATTTT.

The chain carries TRBV6-5 and TRBJ1-4; D gene uncertain. V lost 2 bases, J lost 5 bases, and 12 bases lay in between. Germline V gives CDR1 MNHEY, CDR2 SVGAGI. CDR3 size: 15 residues. The DNA of the CDR3 is TGTGCCAGCAGTTACACCGGGTCTCAAAATGAAAAACTGTTTTTT. The encoded protein is CASSYTGSQNEKLFF.

This clone has just a few counts. The chain is built from TRBV12-5 and TRBJ2-7, with TRBD1 matching over 7 bases. The CDR3 contains 14 residues. From germline, CDR1 is LGHNT and CDR2 FRNRAP. V dropped 7 bases and J dropped 0; count of bases not matched to a gene: 6. This chain's CDR3 is CASVQAGGSYEQYF. The CDR3 DNA sequence: TGTGCTAGTGTTCAGGCAGGGGGCTCCTACGAGCAGTACTTC.

This clone was seen a single time. The chain carries TRBV15 and TRBJ1-5; no definite D call. In germline, CDR1 is LNHNV, CDR2 YYDKDF (reference sequence). V was pared by 0 bases and J by 5 bases, with 11 bases between. The CDR3 loop spans 15 amino acids. The CDR3 sequence: CATSRDGQLYQPQHF. The CDR3, as DNA: TGTGCCACCAGCAGAGATGGGCAGCTTTATCAGCCCCAGCATTTT. The complete variable domain, with remaining parts taken from reference TRBV15 and TRBJ1-5, reads DAMVIQNPRYQVTQFGKPVTLSCSQTLNHNVMYWYQQKSSQAPKLLFHYYDKDFNNEADTPDNFQSRRPNTSFCFLDIRSPGLGDTAMYLCATSRDGQLYQPQHFGDGTRLSIL.

The J gene is TRBJ1-2, the V gene TRBV7-7; 11 nucleotides agree with TRBD1. Trimming took 5 bases from V and 4 from J; bases not matched to a gene: 12. There are 17 residues in the CDR3. The germline V gene has CDR1 SSHAT and CDR2 FNYEAQ (reference sequence). DNA of the CDR3: TGTGCCAGCAGCCTGAGGACAGGGGGCGATATACGCTATGGCTACACCTTC. This encodes CASSLRTGGDIRYGYTF.

The chain carries TRBV5-1 and TRBJ2-5, with TRBD1 identical over 8 bases. V lost 4 bases to trimming and J lost 4 bases; unmatched junction nucleotides: 9. The germline V gene encodes CDR1 SGHRS and CDR2 YFSETQ. The length of the CDR3 is 15 residues. CDR3 bases: TGCGCCAGCAGCCTGACAGGGGTAAGCCCAGAGACCCAGTACTTC. This gives the protein CASSLTGVSPETQYF.

The rearrangement joins TRBV5-1 to TRBJ2-5; tentatively, D is TRBD2 (5 bases). The CDR3 spans 13 residues. The germline CDR1 and CDR2 sequences are SGHRS and YFSETQ. V lost 0 bases to trimming and J lost 10 bases, with 13 bases between them. Here the CDR3 reads CASSLAPGNSQYF. The CDR3 DNA follows: TGCGCCAGCAGCTTGGCCCCGGGAAACAGCCAGTACTTC.

This clone was recorded a few times. The chain couples TRBV29-1 to TRBJ1-2, with 10 positions matching TRBD1. This CDR3 has 12 residues. Germline assignment: CDR1 SQVTM and CDR2 ANQGSEA. J was trimmed by 7 bases and V by 7 bases; bases with no gene match: 6. The CDR3 is CSAGGQGCGYTF. CDR3 coding DNA: TGCAGCGCGGGGGGACAGGGGTGTGGCTACACCTTC.

This chain uses TRBV4-1 with TRBJ1-3; TRBD1 aligns across 7 bases. The J segment lost 4 bases and the V segment lost 3 bases, leaving 6 bases of the junction unmatched. This CDR3 is 15 amino acids long. The germline V gene encodes CDR1 MGHRA and CDR2 YSYEKL. CDR3 sequence reads: CASSQITGVGNTIYF. The DNA for the CDR3 is TGCGCCAGCAGCCAGATTACAGGGGTCGGAAACACCATATATTTT.

This chain connects TRBV5-1 to TRBJ2-3, with TRBD1 matching over 8 bases. CDR1 and CDR2 (germline): SGHRS, YFSETQ. The CDR3 spans 15 residues. V lost 1 base, J lost 6 bases, and 7 bases stayed unmatched. CDR3 sequence: CASSLTSGGMDTQYF. CDR3 in DNA: TGCGCCAGCAGCTTGACGTCAGGGGGCATGGATACGCAGTATTTT. The entire variable domain, with the rest obtained from reference TRBV5-1 and TRBJ2-3, is as follows: KAGVTQTPRYLIKTRGQQVTLSCSPISGHRSVSWYQQTPGQGLQFLFEYFSETQRNKGNFPGRFSGRQFSNSRSEMNVSTLELGDSALYLCASSLTSGGMDTQYFGPGTRLTVL.

J is TRBJ1-3 and V is TRBV7-8; no clear D gene. The CDR3 has 14 amino acids. V shed 2 bases and J shed 4 bases, with 9 bases lying between them. The germline V gene encodes CDR1 SGHVS and CDR2 FQNEAQ. CDR3 region: CASSLKGGGNTIYF. In DNA, the CDR3 is TGTGCCAGCAGCTTAAAGGGAGGCGGAAACACCATATATTTT.

The chain carries TRBV4-1 and TRBJ1-2; TRBD1 is a possible D gene (5 bases). This CDR3 has 15 residues. CDR1 MGHRA and CDR2 YSYEKL come from the germline V gene. Between the trimmed V and J ends, which lost 6 bases and 1 base, there was a span of 15 bases. The CDR3 here is CASSNAGSDNYGYTF. In DNA, the CDR3 is TGCGCCAGCAGTAACGCAGGGTCCGATAACTATGGCTACACCTTC.

The chain links TRBV5-6 to TRBJ2-4, with TRBD1 as a possible D gene (6 bases). Trimming took 6 bases from V and 4 from J, leaving 8 bases between them. The CDR3 extends over 12 amino acids. CDR1 is SGHDT and CDR2 is YYEEEE in the germline V gene. CDR3 nucleotides: TGTGCCAGCAACGGACAGAAAAACATTCAGTACTTC. This codes for CASNGQKNIQYF.

The chain carries TRBV10-3 and TRBJ1-2; a possible D gene is TRBD1 (6 bases). CDR3 length equals 12 residues. CDR1 and CDR2 (germline): ENHRY, SYGVKD. V was shortened by 3 bases and J by 5 bases, with 7 bases between the two germline ends. The CDR3: CAISDRGYGYTF. The CDR3 bases are TGTGCCATCAGTGACAGGGGTTATGGCTACACCTTC.

About this clone: Germline and junction disagree at one end, which may indicate a read error. V is TRBV2 and J is TRBJ1-2, with a possible D match to TRBD1 (6 bases). This CDR3 region has 14 residues. Germline V gene sequence: CDR1 SNHLY, CDR2 FYNNEI. CDR3 residues: CASSGGTIIYGYPF. For the CDR3, the DNA is TGTGCCAGCAGTGGAGGGACAATCATCTATGGCTACCCCTTC.

This chain uses TRBV18 with TRBJ2-1; no definite D call. The CDR3 extends over 15 amino acids. Trimming pared 3 bases from V and 7 bases from J, leaving 16 bases between. The germline V gene encodes CDR1 KGHSH and CDR2 LQKENI. DNA for the CDR3: TGTGCCAGCTCACCCCTGCCCGTGACTGAGAATGAGCAGTTCTTC. Protein product: CASSPLPVTENEQFF.

This chain connects TRBV10-3 to TRBJ1-2, with a possible D match to TRBD1 (5 bases). The ends were cut back, 4 bases at V and 4 bases at J, with 13 bases in the middle. This CDR3 comprises 14 residues. CDR1 is ENHRY, CDR2 SYGVKD, per germline. This chain's CDR3 is CAISGLIGAYGYTF. The CDR3 DNA sequence: TGTGCCATCAGTGGACTCATTGGGGCCTATGGCTACACCTTC.

The rearrangement joins TRBV2 to TRBJ2-5, with TRBD2 identical over 7 bases. The CDR3 is 15 residues long. The trim removed 6 bases at V and 4 bases at J, leaving 11 bases unmatched. CDR1 is SNHLY, CDR2 FYNNEI, per germline. CDR3 sequence (DNA): TGTGCCAGCAGGGCGCGGGGGTTGAGGGGAGAGACCCAGTACTTC. Protein: CASRARGLRGETQYF.

This chain links TRBV6-1 with TRBJ1-1, with 7 bases fitting TRBD1. The CDR3 loop spans 12 amino acids. CDR1 is MNHNS and CDR2 is SASEGT in the germline V gene. Unmatched junction bases numbered 3, after V lost 1 base and J lost 10 bases. The CDR3 DNA follows: TGTGCCAGCAGTGAAGTTGGGACAGTAGCTTTCTTT. This encodes CASSEVGTVAFF.

CDR3 residues: CSVDPDRVYGYTF. CDR3 DNA: TGCAGCGTTGACCCTGACAGAGTCTATGGCTACACCTTC. The chain joins TRBV29-1 to TRBJ1-2; maybe TRBD1 (5 bases). Trimming removed 3 bases from V and 4 bases from J, with 12 bases in between. CDR1 is SQVTM and CDR2 is ANQGSEA in the germline V gene. The CDR3 contains 13 residues.

The chain has TRBV5-1 and TRBJ1-3, with a possible D match to TRBD1 (5 bases). The ends were cut back, 3 bases at V and 1 base at J, with 14 bases in the middle. The germline V gene encodes CDR1 SGHRS and CDR2 YFSETQ. The CDR3 consists of 16 residues. CDR3 DNA sequence: TGCGCCAGCAGCTACCAGGGTACAGCGTCTGGAAACACCATATATTTT. This codes for CASSYQGTASGNTIYF.